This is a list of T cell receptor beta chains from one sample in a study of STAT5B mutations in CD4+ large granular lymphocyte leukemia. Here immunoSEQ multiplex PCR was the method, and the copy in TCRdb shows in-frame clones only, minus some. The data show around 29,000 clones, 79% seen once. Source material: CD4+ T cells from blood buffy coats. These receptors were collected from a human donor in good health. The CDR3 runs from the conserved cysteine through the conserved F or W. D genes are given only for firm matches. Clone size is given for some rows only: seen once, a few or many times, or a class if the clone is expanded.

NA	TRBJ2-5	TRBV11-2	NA	CASSLDPGETQYF	TGTGCCAGCAGCTTAGACCCCGGAGAGACCCAGTACTTC
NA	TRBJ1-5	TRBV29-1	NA	CSHQEFYFHGLTQPQHF	TGCAGCCACCAGGAGTTTTATTTTCACGGATTGACCCAGCCCCAGCATTTT
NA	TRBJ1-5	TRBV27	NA	CASSFLGSNQPQHF	TGTGCCAGCAGTTTTTTGGGAAGTAATCAGCCCCAGCATTTT
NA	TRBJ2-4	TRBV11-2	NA	CASSPLTGPKNIQYF	TGTGCCAGCAGCCCCCTTACAGGGCCCAAAAACATTCAGTACTTC
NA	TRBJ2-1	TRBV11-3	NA	CASSLNSLRDNEQFF	TGTGCCAGCAGCTTAAACTCCCTACGCGACAATGAGCAGTTCTTC
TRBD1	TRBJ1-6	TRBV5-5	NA	CASREQGALNSPLHF	TGTGCCAGCAGGGAGCAGGGGGCCCTAAATTCACCCCTCCACTTT
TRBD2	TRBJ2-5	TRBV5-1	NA	CASTLAPGGEETQYF	TGCGCCAGCACCCTCGCCCCGGGGGGGGAGGAGACCCAGTACTTC
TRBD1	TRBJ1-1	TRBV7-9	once	CASSFGGQGAEAFF	TGTGCCAGCAGCTTTGGGGGGCAGGGGGCTGAAGCTTTCTTT
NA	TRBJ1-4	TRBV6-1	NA	CASSESLGDEKLFF	TGTGCCAGCAGTGAATCCCTGGGGGATGAAAAACTGTTTTTT
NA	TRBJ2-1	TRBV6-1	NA	CASSEGRGPYNEQFF	TGTGCCAGCAGTGAAGGGCGGGGGCCGTACAATGAGCAGTTCTTC
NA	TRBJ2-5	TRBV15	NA	CATSSPPRETQYF	TGTGCCACCAGCAGTCCCCCCAGGGAGACCCAGTACTTC
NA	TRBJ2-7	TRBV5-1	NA	CASSLTGSSYEQYF	TGCGCCAGCAGCTTGACAGGAAGCTCCTACGAGCAGTACTTC
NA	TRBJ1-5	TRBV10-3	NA	CAISRDGSNQPQHF	TGTGCCATCAGCAGGGACGGTAGCAATCAGCCCCAGCATTTT
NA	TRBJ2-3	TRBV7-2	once	CASSSSGSPSTDTQYF	TGTGCCAGCAGCTCCTCAGGGAGTCCAAGCACAGATACGCAGTATTTT
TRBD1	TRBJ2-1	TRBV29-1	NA	CSVEGGIRDSPYNEQFF	TGCAGCGTTGAAGGCGGAATACGGGACAGCCCGTACAATGAGCAGTTCTTC
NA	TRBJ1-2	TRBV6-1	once	CASSDRTRTNYGYTF	TGTGCCAGCAGTGACAGGACACGCACTAACTATGGCTACACCTTC
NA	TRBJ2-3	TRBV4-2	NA	CAGSQEGKTDTQYF	TGTGCCGGCAGCCAAGAGGGGAAAACGGATACGCAGTATTTT
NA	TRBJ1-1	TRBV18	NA	CASSPLGESTEAFF	TGTGCCAGCTCACCGCTGGGGGAGAGCACTGAAGCTTTCTTT
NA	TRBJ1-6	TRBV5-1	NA	CASSLAPNRNSYNSPLHF	TGCGCCAGCAGCTTGGCCCCGAACCGAAACTCCTATAATTCACCCCTCCACTTT
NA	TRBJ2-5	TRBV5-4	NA	CASSLFTHRLETQYF	TGTGCCAGCAGCTTGTTTACACACAGGTTAGAGACCCAGTACTTC
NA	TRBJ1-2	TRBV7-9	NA	CASSPSRGYGYTF	TGTGCCAGCAGCCCCAGCAGGGGCTATGGCTACACCTTC
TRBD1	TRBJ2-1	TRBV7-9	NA	CASKGTGWNEQFF	TGTGCCAGCAAGGGGACAGGTTGGAATGAGCAGTTCTTC
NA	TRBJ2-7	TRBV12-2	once	CASRLLLREQYF	TGTGCAAGTCGCCTCCTACTACGGGAGCAGTACTTC
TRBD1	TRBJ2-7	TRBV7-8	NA	CASSHRDRGYEQYF	TGTGCCAGCAGTCACCGGGACAGGGGGTACGAGCAGTACTTC
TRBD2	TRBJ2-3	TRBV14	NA	CASSQLSGGASDTQYF	TGTGCCAGCAGCCAGCTTAGCGGGGGGGCATCAGATACGCAGTATTTT
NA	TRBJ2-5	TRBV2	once	CASSEEASSEETQYF	TGTGCCAGCAGTGAAGAGGCTAGCAGCGAAGAGACCCAGTACTTC
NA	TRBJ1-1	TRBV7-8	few	CASSPTLGSGTEAFF	TGTGCCAGCAGCCCTACCTTGGGAAGCGGCACTGAAGCTTTCTTT
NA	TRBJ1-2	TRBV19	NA	CASSIPRAGYTF	TGTGCCAGTAGTATACCCAGGGCAGGCTACACCTTC
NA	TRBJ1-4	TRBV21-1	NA	CASSPTSRDRVFNEKLFF	TGTGCCAGCAGCCCAACGTCCCGGGACAGGGTCTTTAATGAAAAACTGTTTTTT
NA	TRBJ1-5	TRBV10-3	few	CAIHSRADQPQHF	TGTGCCATCCATTCGCGGGCGGATCAGCCCCAGCATTTT